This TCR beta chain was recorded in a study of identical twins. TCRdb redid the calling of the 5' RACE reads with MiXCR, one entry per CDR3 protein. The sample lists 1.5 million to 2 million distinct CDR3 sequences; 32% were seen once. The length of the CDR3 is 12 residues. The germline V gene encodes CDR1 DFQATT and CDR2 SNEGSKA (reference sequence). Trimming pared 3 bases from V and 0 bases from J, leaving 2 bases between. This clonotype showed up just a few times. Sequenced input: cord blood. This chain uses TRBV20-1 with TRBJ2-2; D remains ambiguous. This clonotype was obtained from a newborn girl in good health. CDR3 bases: TGCAGTGCTAGGTCGAACACCGGGGAGCTGTTTTTT. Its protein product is CSARSNTGELFF.